This T cell receptor beta chain appears in the sequencing data of a study of blood T cell repertoires in COVID-19. Study background: Specimens from acute and convalescent COVID-19 originated in the United States, Italy and Spain. From T cells, B-cell-depleted T cells, or PBMCs came the material, which was cDNA or gDNA.

Original analysis: From reference gene primer amplification, estimates of nucleated cell counts were derived. Sequenced by immunoSEQ multiplex PCR; TCRdb stores in-frame clones only, minus some. That table supplies the V and J calls and clone size; D and trimming were determined from the DNA. Of about 220,000 clones in the sample, around 85% were seen once. Donors were grouped by their self-reported clinical history. V was clipped by 6 bases and J by 10 bases; unmatched bases: 6. CDR3 size: 12 residues. Germline V gives CDR1 MNHEY, CDR2 SVGAGI. Sequencing was done on a sample of PBMCs or T cells enriched from blood (not recorded which). This receptor was identified in a woman aged 35 to 49 with acute COVID-19. This sequence joins TRBV6-5 and TRBJ2-1, with 7 bases identical to TRBD1. The CDR3, as DNA: TGTGCCAGCAGGGAGACAGGGTACGAGCAGTTCTTC. It yields the protein CASRETGYEQFF.